Sequencing of this T cell receptor (beta chain) was carried out in a study of cytomegalovirus exposure and HLA in healthy donors. Study results and limitations: Analysis was performed later, and it showed HLA-associated TCR beta chains to be more clonally expanded than equally common others. In an earlier analysis, about 87% or about 30%: the productive usage of most TCR beta V segments.

Primers: 60 Vbeta forward and 13 Jbeta reverse. The method was immunoSEQ multiplex PCR; TCRdb's version includes in-frame clones alone and lacks a portion of them. The profile shows over 150,000 clones, about 70% of them singletons. This clone has just one count. What it binds is not known. One end of the junction does not line up with germline, which may come from a read error. The clonotype originates from a man aged 18 to 29 in good health and CMV-seronegative. The sequenced sample consisted of PBMCs.

In DNA, the CDR3 is TGTGCCAGCAGCGGAGGGACTAGCGTTGCCAAAAACAGTCAGTACTTC. Its protein product is CASSGGTSVAKNSQYF. The chain joins TRBV7-2 to TRBJ2-4; 10 nucleotides line up with TRBD2. The CDR3 sequence is 16 residues long. CDR1 and CDR2 from the germline V gene are SGHTA and FQGNSA.